One and the same sample provided the 23 T cell receptor beta chains below, sequenced in a study of tumor-infiltrating lymphocytes in primary liver carcinoma. The tissue used was unsorted bulk material of roughly 17-34 mg. RNA and DNA were co-extracted from it with the AllPrep DNA/RNA mini kit. The template, roughly 0.45 ug total RNA, yielded TCR beta cDNA made with a constant-region primer. Nested multiplex PCR, run for three rounds with slightly modified ARM-PCR, yielded TCR beta libraries. The first two PCR rounds, roughly 10 cycles each, used TRBV1-TRBV30 forward primers and a C-beta reverse primer. Each CDR3 protein gets one entry after TCRdb re-called the multiplex PCR reads with MiXCR. The sample holds nearly 50,000 distinct CDR3 sequences, over 70% seen once. Sample: liver tumor tissue from sampling region 3. Subset defined: tumor region T3, left-lateral pole. These receptors all come from a man aged 35-49 years with primary liver carcinoma and hepatitis B virus infection.

Worth noting for this clonotype: The conserved phenylalanine or tryptophan is not found at the CDR3 terminus, so this likely reflects a read error. CDR3 protein: CASSMGGLLEQYL. DNA of the CDR3: TGTGCCAGCAGTATGGGAGGACTCCTGGAGCAGTACCTC. V and J are TRBV14 and TRBJ2-7; possible D gene TRBD2, 6 bases. The V end lost 6 bases, the J end lost 7 bases, and 16 bases lay between the germline ends. The CDR3 sequence is 13 residues long. Germline V gene sequence: CDR1 SGHDN, CDR2 FVKESK.

About this clonotype: Germline is not matched at one junction end, which may reflect a read error. CDR3 sequence: CASRFRDSAYQETQCF. The DNA of the CDR3 is TGTGCCAGCAGATTCCGGGACTCGGCCTACCAAGAGACCCAGTGCTTC. This chain connects TRBV11-2 to TRBJ2-5; weak D call: TRBD2 (6 bases). CDR1 and CDR2 (germline): SGHAT, FQNNGV. The CDR3 runs 16 residues.

This clonotype was detected only a few times. The junction shows a germline mismatch at one end, possibly a read error. The chain recombines TRBV6-6 with TRBJ1-1; D unresolved. This CDR3 has 13 amino acids. Looked up from germline, CDR1 is MNHNY and CDR2 is SVGAGI (reference sequence). The CDR3 sequence: CVSSQRHHTEAFF. CDR3 nucleotides: TGTGTCAGCAGCCAGAGACACCACACTGAAGCTTTCTTT.

J is TRBJ2-1 and V is TRBV2, with 9 bases matching TRBD1. The CDR3 contains 17 residues. Trimming at V came to 7 bases and at J to 9 bases, leaving 19 bases not matched to a gene. CDR1 is SNHLY and CDR2 is FYNNEI in the germline V gene. CDR3 sequence (DNA): TGTGCCAGCAATTCGGCGCTACAGGGGGCCTTTGGGCGTGAGCAGTTCTTC. It translates to CASNSALQGAFGREQFF.

Comments on this clonotype: A read error is likely, as this CDR3 ends without the conserved phenylalanine or tryptophan. The CDR3 spells CASSPTGGGWEEQYI. DNA of the CDR3: TGCGCCAGCAGTCCCACAGGGGGCGGATGGGAAGAGCAGTACATC. This chain joins TRBV4-1 and TRBJ2-7; TRBD1 agrees at 9 bases. The germline V gene has CDR1 MGHRA and CDR2 YSYEKL. V gave up 6 bases and J gave up 7 bases; unmatched junction bases: 13. The CDR3 has 15 residues.

This clonotype was counted ten times or more. This sequence joins TRBV6-5 and TRBJ2-5; D assignment may be TRBD1 or TRBD2 (5 bases each). The ends were cut back, 3 bases at V and 3 bases at J, with 11 bases in the middle. This CDR3 has 14 residues. Looked up from germline, CDR1 is MNHEY and CDR2 is SVGAGI. The CDR3 coding sequence is TGTGCCAGCAGTTATGTGGGGGAGAAAGAGACCCAGTACTTC. Its protein product is CASSYVGEKETQYF.

The genes are TRBV29-1 and TRBJ2-7; D ambiguous. The germline gives CDR1 SQVTM, CDR2 ANQGSEA. The CDR3 runs 13 residues. V lost 3 bases to trimming and J lost 4 bases, with 13 bases between them. In DNA form, the CDR3 reads TGCAGCGTTGAGTCAGGACCAAGATACGAGCAGTACTTC. Translating gives CSVESGPRYEQYF.

On this clonotype: With a much larger clone just one base away, this may be a read error. The chain couples TRBV5-8 to TRBJ1-2; no reliable D call. CDR1 SGHTS and CDR2 YDEGEE come from the germline V gene. This CDR3 has 15 amino acids. The chain's CDR3 is CASSSPSTGNYDYTF. DNA for the CDR3: TGTGCCAGCAGCTCCCCATCCACCGGGAACTATGACTACACCTTC.

The J gene is TRBJ1-2, the V gene TRBV9; D unresolved. The germline CDR1 and CDR2 sequences are SGDLS and YYNGEE. The CDR3 covers 15 residues. With 3 bases removed from V and 4 bases from J, the gap between germline ends came to 16 bases. DNA of the CDR3: TGTGCCAGCAGCGAGGAATCGGGCGTTGGCTATGGCTACACCTTC. Protein sequence: CASSEESGVGYGYTF.

On this clonotype: Compared with germline, one end of the junction differs, possibly owing to a read error. DNA of the CDR3: TGCAGCATTGACGAGACAGGCCGGGATACGCAATATTTT. Translation: CSIDETGRDTQYF. The gene calls are TRBV29-1 and TRBJ2-3; TRBD1 is a possible D gene (6 bases). The germline CDR1 and CDR2 sequences are SQVTM and ANQGSEA. This CDR3 has 13 amino acids.

Notes on this clonotype: A junction end diverges from the germline sequence, so it may reflect a read error. The chain links TRBV6-5 to TRBJ2-7, with a possible D match to TRBD1 (6 bases). This CDR3 region has 14 residues. The germline V gene encodes CDR1 MNHEY and CDR2 SVGAGI. The CDR3 DNA follows: TGTGTCAGCAGTCCCGGGACATGGAGGAACGAGCAGTACTTC. Protein sequence: CVSSPGTWRNEQYF.

About this clonotype: Mismatch with germline at one junction end may stem from a read error. The rearrangement joins TRBV12-3 or TRBV12-4 to TRBJ2-3; D gene ambiguous. The J call is uncertain, as TRBJ1-5 better fits the DNA end. The CDR3 is 11 residues long. CDR3 sequence: CASSLADTQHF. DNA of the CDR3: TGTGCCAGCAGCTTAGCTGATACGCAGCATTTT.

This clonotype was seen ten or more times. The rearrangement uses TRBV28 and TRBJ2-1; 13 positions agree with TRBD2. CDR1 is MDHEN and CDR2 is SYDVKM in the germline V gene. The CDR3 contains 19 residues. The V segment lost 4 bases and the J segment 1 base; nucleotides outside the gene matches: 10. CDR3 DNA: TGTGCCAGCAGTTCTCCGGGACTAGCGGGGAAGGGGTCCTACAATGAGCAGTTCTTC. It translates to CASSSPGLAGKGSYNEQFF.

As concerns this clonotype: One end of the junction fails to match germline, which may point to a read error. V is TRBV30 and J is TRBJ1-2, with a tentative D call TRBD1 (5 bases). The CDR3 is made up of 14 amino acids. The germline V gene has CDR1 GTSNPN and CDR2 SVGIG (reference sequence). CDR3 DNA: TGTCCCTGGAGCCTGCAGGGTTGGGACTATGGCTACACCTTC. It specifies CPWSLQGWDYGYTF.

This clonotype showed up many times. The chain uses TRBV6-1 and TRBJ2-1; the match to TRBD2 covers 7 bases. The germline CDR1 and CDR2 sequences are MNHNS and SASEGT. The CDR3 runs to 15 residues. Losses at the gene ends were 2 bases for V and 5 bases for J; bases not matched to a gene: 6. As DNA, the CDR3 is TGTGCCAGCAGTGAATGGGCGGGAGAAGACAATGAGCAGTTCTTC. It codes for CASSEWAGEDNEQFF.

Concerning this clonotype: No conserved phenylalanine or tryptophan ends this CDR3, so it is likely a read error. This sequence joins TRBV29-1 and TRBJ2-2, with D perhaps matching TRBD2 (6 bases). The CDR3 totals 13 residues. Germline values: CDR1 SQVTM, CDR2 ANQGSEA. The CDR3: CSVPRGTTGELFY. In DNA form, the CDR3 reads TGCAGTGTGCCACGGGGGACCACCGGGGAGCTGTTTTAT.

As regards this clonotype: A much larger clone is a single base away; this may be a read error. The genes are TRBV7-9 and TRBJ2-7; 8 bases are shared with TRBD1. CDR3 length: 14 amino acids. The germline V gene has CDR1 SEHNR and CDR2 FQNEAQ (reference sequence). The CDR3 sequence is CASSFPGGLYERYF. The CDR3 bases are TGTGCCAGCAGCTTTCCAGGGGGCCTGTACGAGCGGTACTTC.

In the case of this clonotype: A much larger clone is a single base away; this may be a read error. The chain employs TRBV12-3 or TRBV12-4 and TRBJ1-1, with unresolved D. This CDR3 is built from 13 residues. The CDR3 DNA follows: TGTGCCTGCAGTTTATCGGATCTCACTGGAGCTTTCTTT. Translating it yields CACSLSDLTGAFF.

This sequence joins TRBV2 and TRBJ2-3; D not certain. Deletions cut 5 bases from V and 0 bases from J, with 9 bases between. Germline CDR1 SNHLY, CDR2 FYNNEI. The CDR3 has 14 residues. The CDR3, as DNA: TGTGCCAGCAGTCCCAGCCTTAGCACAGATACGCAGTATTTT. It is translated as CASSPSLSTDTQYF.

This chain uses TRBV5-1 with TRBJ2-1; no firm D call. V shed 9 bases and J shed 12 bases, with 16 bases lying between them. Per germline, CDR1 SGHRS and CDR2 YFSETQ. This CDR3 is built from 11 residues. The CDR3: CANRETGGQFF. The CDR3 DNA reads as TGCGCCAACCGCGAAACGGGCGGGCAGTTCTTC.

As for this clonotype: At one end, the junction sequence differs from germline, possibly due to a read error. This sequence joins TRBV29-1 and TRBJ2-3, with TRBD2 matching 7 bases. The CDR3 has 14 residues. Germline CDR1 and CDR2: SQVTM and ANQGSEA. The CDR3 nucleotides are TGCAGCGTTGGTGCTGGGGGGGACGCAGATATGCAGTATTTT. It translates to CSVGAGGDADMQYF.

Worth noting for this clonotype: The CDR3 end shows no conserved phenylalanine or tryptophan, and so a read error is likely. The V call is TRBV29-1, the J call TRBJ1-2; D unresolved. Germline-derived CDR1 and CDR2 are SQVTM and ANQGSEA. There are 12 residues in the CDR3. Here the CDR3 DNA reads TGCAGCGTCGGCTCTGGCAGCTATGTCTACACCATC. Translated, it gives CSVGSGSYVYTI.

Points on this clonotype: An end of the junction does not agree with germline; a read error may underlie this. The V call is TRBV6-5, the J call TRBJ2-6, with 7 bases matching TRBD1. Germline CDR1 MNHEY, CDR2 SVGAGI. CDR3 length: 16 amino acids. CDR3 sequence reads: CACSPQTGAGANVLTF. In DNA form, the CDR3 reads TGTGCCTGCAGTCCTCAAACAGGGGCAGGCGCCAACGTCCTGACTTTC.